These T cell receptor beta chains were read from a single sample in a study of blood T cell repertoires in COVID-19. TCRdb keeps only in-frame clones here, not all; method: immunoSEQ multiplex PCR. The sample has more than 200,000 clones, approximately 86% seen once; the top ten hold about 1.6%. Specimen: PBMCs or T cells enriched from blood (not recorded which). The receptors were sampled from a woman aged 45 to 65 who had recovered from COVID-19. Each CDR3 is given with its conserved first and last residue. Expanded clones get a size class; other rows say once, few or many, or leave the size out.

clone_size v_call cdr3_aa
. TRBV2 CASSEAGDLFF
. TRBV21-1 CASSKDRPRFTDTQYF
. TRBV6-5 CASRKGLAGADEQFF
few TRBV18 CASSPGQGGAETQYF
. TRBV9 CASSPRQGAVYNEQFF
. TRBV28 CASSLSRGTEAFF
. TRBV30 CAWSSQGNSPLHF
. TRBV27 CASAPGLAYEQYF
. TRBV3-1/TRBV3-2 CASSQLASYNEQFF
. TRBV30 CAWNPRSGSGDEQFF
. TRBV10-3 CAISETTGSYEQYF
. TRBV6-5 CASKDYAAQYF
. TRBV19 CASSLTDYYGYTF
. TRBV10-3 CAISANRGLNYGYTF
. TRBV5-1 CASSLGGAGVQETQYF
. TRBV5-1 CASSLGGPEGGEQFF
. TRBV4-3 CASSQEFKSSYNSPLHF
. TRBV9 CASSVGGRVGETQYF
. TRBV5-1 CASSLQVSNYGYTF
. TRBV7-6 CASSLLDYGTGYTF
. TRBV7-2 CASSLSGGANYGYTF
once TRBV29-1 CSVGGRGSSYEQYF
. TRBV19 CASSIGRGEKLFF
. TRBV18 CASSPTGTGVTGNTIYF
. TRBV3-1/TRBV3-2 CASSQGPSGLNF
few TRBV6-2/TRBV6-3 CASSMTSGSTYEQYF
. TRBV5-4 CASSLQDLNTGELFF
once TRBV5-1 CASSPRTSDGDTQYF
. TRBV19 CASSTLPDRGDEQYF
. TRBV9 CASSPGTLSTNEKLFF
. TRBV7-8 CASSSTGWNYGYTF
. TRBV5-4 CASSRGRDSGANVLTF
. TRBV6-5 CASRTGYSNQPQHF
few TRBV27 CASQRTLSNQPQHF
. TRBV7-3 CASSLGSGGGYNEQFF
once TRBV30 CAWSTGTGGFGHSGNTIYF
. TRBV5-4 CASSLADQGANEKLFF
. TRBV5-6 CASSTTQGHEQYF
. TRBV7-9 CASSAPGLPYNEQFF
. TRBV7-6 CASSRGGRASSGNTIYF